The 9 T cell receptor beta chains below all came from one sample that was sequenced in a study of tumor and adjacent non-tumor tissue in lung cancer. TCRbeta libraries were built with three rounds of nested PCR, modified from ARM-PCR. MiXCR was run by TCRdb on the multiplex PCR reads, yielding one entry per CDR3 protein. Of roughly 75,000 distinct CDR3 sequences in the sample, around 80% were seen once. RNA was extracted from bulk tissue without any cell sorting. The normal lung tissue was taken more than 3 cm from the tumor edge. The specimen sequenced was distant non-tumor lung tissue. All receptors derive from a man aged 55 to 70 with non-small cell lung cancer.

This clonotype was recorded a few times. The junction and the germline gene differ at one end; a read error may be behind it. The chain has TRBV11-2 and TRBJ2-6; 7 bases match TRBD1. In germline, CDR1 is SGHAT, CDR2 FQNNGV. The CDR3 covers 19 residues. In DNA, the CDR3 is TGTGCCATCAGCTTAGTTCCAAAGGACAGGCCTTCTGGGACCAACGTCCTGACTTTC. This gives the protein CAISLVPKDRPSGTNVLTF.

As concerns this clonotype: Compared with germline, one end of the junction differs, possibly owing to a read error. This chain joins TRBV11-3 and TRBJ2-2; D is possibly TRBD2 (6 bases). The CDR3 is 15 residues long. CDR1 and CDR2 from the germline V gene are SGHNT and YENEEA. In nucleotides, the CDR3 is TGTGCCAGCATCTTAGGGGTCTCTTCAGGAGGGGAACTGTTTTTT. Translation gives CASILGVSSGGELFF. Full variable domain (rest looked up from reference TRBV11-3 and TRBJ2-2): EAGVVQSPRYKIIEKKQPVAFWCNPISGHNTLYWYLQNLGQGPELLIRYENEEAVDDSQLPKDRFSAERLKGVDSTLKIQPAELGDSAVYLCASILGVSSGGELFFGEGSRLTVL.

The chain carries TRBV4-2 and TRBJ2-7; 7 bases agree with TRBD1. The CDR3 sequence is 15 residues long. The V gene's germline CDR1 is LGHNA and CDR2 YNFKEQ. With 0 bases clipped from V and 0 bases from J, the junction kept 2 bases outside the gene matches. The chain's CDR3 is CASSQERDSSYEQYF. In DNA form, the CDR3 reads TGTGCCAGCAGCCAAGAGAGGGACAGCTCCTACGAGCAGTACTTC.

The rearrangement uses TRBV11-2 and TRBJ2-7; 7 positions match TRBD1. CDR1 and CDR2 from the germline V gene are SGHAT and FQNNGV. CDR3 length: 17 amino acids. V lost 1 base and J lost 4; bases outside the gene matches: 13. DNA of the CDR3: TGTGCCAGCAGCTTAGCAGACAGGGTGAGGGGCATTTACGAGCAGTACTTC. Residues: CASSLADRVRGIYEQYF.

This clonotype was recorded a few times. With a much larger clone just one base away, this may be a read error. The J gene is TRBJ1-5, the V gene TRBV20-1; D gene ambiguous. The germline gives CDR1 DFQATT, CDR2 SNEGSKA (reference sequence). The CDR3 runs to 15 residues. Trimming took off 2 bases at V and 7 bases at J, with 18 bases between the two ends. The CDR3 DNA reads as TGCAGTGCTAGAAATCGCTCCAGCAGTAACCAGCCCCAGCATTTT. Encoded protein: CSARNRSSSNQPQHF.

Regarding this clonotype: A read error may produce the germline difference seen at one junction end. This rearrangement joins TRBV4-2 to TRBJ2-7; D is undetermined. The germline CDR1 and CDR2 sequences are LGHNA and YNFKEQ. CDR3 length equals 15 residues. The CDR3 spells CASSQGQRLGYEQYF. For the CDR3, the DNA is TGTGCCAGCAGCCAAGGGCAGAGGTTGGGATACGAGCAGTATTTC.

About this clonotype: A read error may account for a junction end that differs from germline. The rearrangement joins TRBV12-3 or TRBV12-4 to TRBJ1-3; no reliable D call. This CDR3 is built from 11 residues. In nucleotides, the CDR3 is TGTGCCAGCACTCTTGGAAACTCCATATATTTT. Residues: CASTLGNSIYF.

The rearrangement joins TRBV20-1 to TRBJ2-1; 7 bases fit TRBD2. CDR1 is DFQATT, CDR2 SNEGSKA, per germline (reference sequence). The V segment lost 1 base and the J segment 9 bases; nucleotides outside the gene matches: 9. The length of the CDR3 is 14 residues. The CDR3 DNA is TGCAGTGCTAGAGTTCGGGAGGAACAGAGTGAGCAGTTCTTC. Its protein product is CSARVREEQSEQFF.

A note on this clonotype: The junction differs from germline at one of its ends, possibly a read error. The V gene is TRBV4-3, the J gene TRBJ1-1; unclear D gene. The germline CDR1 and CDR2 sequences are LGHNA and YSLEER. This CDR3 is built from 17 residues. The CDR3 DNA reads TGCGCTAGCAGCCAAGACGATCCGGGCAGTTCGGGCAATGAAGCTTTCTTT. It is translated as CASSQDDPGSSGNEAFF.